The 10 T cell receptor beta chains presented below share a single source sample, sequenced in a study of T-cell reconstitution after alpha-beta-depleted transplantation in children (dated by TCRdb to between 2015 and 2016). The library was built by means of PCR. TCRdb names Illumina HiSeq 2500 as the instrument used. To normalize quantification of the TCRbeta repertoire, the TCR libraries were built with molecular barcoding that relied on unique molecular identifiers. Using fastp trimming at Q25 and MiXCR clonotype assembly, TCRdb reanalyzed the public sequencing data and kept in-frame beta chains. A single entry per CDR3 protein holds the most common genes and DNA from its merged rows. Counted in this sample were about 78,000 distinct CDR3 sequences; 12% to 15% of them appeared once. The ten largest account for 25% to 35% of the sample. Read against the paper, the sample's treatment or condition label means: allogeneic hematopoietic cell transplantation with graft depleted of TCRalphabeta T cells and CD19 B cells.

The sample in question was PBMCs, mostly from graft donor cells, obtained 180 days after TCRalphabeta/CD19-depleted stem cell transplant. The receptors originated from a male patient between 2 and 10 years old who had a stem cell transplant for acute lymphoblastic leukemia, so the T cells may come from the graft donor.

This clonotype showed up just a few times. The chain uses TRBV25-1 and TRBJ1-1; 9 bases are shared with TRBD1. Germline values: CDR1 MGHDK, CDR2 SYGVNS. The CDR3 length is 15 residues. The ends lost 7 bases at V and 0 bases at J; junction bases unmatched: 6. The DNA for the CDR3 is TGTGCCAGCAAAATGGACAGGGGTGTGAACACTGAAGCTTTCTTT. This translates into CASKMDRGVNTEAFF.

This clonotype has more than one count but fewer than ten. This chain links TRBV9 with TRBJ2-6, with 9 positions matching TRBD1. The CDR3 sequence is 19 residues long. Trimming cost V 3 bases and J 0 bases; bases outside gene matches: 10. From germline, CDR1 is SGDLS and CDR2 YYNGEE. The CDR3 region has the DNA TGTGCCAGCAGCGCTAACGACAGGGGGTTTTTCTCTGGGGCCAACGTCCTGACTTTC. Amino acids: CASSANDRGFFSGANVLTF.

The chain links TRBV11-3 to TRBJ2-7; the D gene is possibly TRBD2 (6 bases). Trimming removed 3 bases from V and 3 bases from J, with 18 bases in between. The V gene's germline CDR1 is SGHNT and CDR2 YENEEA. The CDR3 consists of 16 residues. The CDR3 protein is CASSLGGKVGLYEQYF. Here the CDR3 DNA reads TGTGCCAGCAGCTTGGGGGGTAAGGTTGGGCTCTACGAGCAGTACTTC. Full variable domain (missing parts from reference TRBV11-3 and TRBJ2-7): EAGVVQSPRYKIIEKKQPVAFWCNPISGHNTLYWYLQNLGQGPELLIRYENEEAVDDSQLPKDRFSAERLKGVDSTLKIQPAELGDSAVYLCASSLGGKVGLYEQYFGPGTRLTVT.

The gene calls are TRBV5-1 and TRBJ1-1; D is ambiguous. The CDR3 runs to 19 residues. V was pared by 4 bases and J by 0 bases, with 25 bases between. Looked up from germline, CDR1 is SGHRS and CDR2 is YFSETQ. The CDR3 DNA reads as TGCGCCAGCAGCCCCACCCCGATATTTGTAGGAAACATGAACACTGAAGCTTTCTTT. This translates into CASSPTPIFVGNMNTEAFF.

This clonotype has at least ten counts. The chain employs TRBV11-1 and TRBJ2-3, with TRBD2 matching 8 bases. CDR1 SGHAT and CDR2 FQDESV come from the germline V gene (reference sequence). The CDR3 is made up of 21 amino acids. V lost 5 bases, J lost 0 bases, and 22 bases stayed unmatched. CDR3 loop: CASSPGVPSGRFFSSTDTQYF. DNA of the CDR3: TGTGCCAGCAGCCCAGGGGTCCCTAGCGGGCGCTTCTTCTCTAGCACAGATACGCAGTATTTT.

This clonotype turned up a few times. V and J are TRBV5-5 and TRBJ2-2; TRBD2 agrees at 10 bases. Germline-derived CDR1 and CDR2 are SGHKS and YYEKEE (reference sequence). J lost 3 bases, V lost 2 bases, and 7 bases had no gene match. This CDR3 is 17 amino acids long. The CDR3 DNA is TGTGCCAGCAGCTTTTCCCTAGCGGGAGAGTACACCGGGGAGCTGTTTTTT. It encodes CASSFSLAGEYTGELFF.

This clonotype was picked up a small number of times. The CDR3 sequence is CASSVLLGSNFPYEQYF. The CDR3 region has the DNA TGTGCCAGCAGCGTACTCCTCGGGTCAAACTTTCCCTACGAGCAGTACTTC. This rearrangement joins TRBV7-2 to TRBJ2-7; D is unresolved. Per germline, CDR1 SGHTA and CDR2 FQGNSA. The CDR3 sequence is 17 residues long. V was shortened by 5 bases and J by 2 bases, with 22 bases between the two germline ends.

As to this clonotype: A single base separates this from a much larger clone, so it may be a read error. The V call is TRBV4-3, the J call TRBJ2-7; a weak D match, TRBD1 (6 bases). The germline V gene has CDR1 LGHNA and CDR2 YSLEER. This CDR3 has 15 residues. CDR3 DNA: TGCGCCAGCGGCCAAGGGACACATCCCTCCTACGAGCAGTACTTC. Its translation is CASGQGTHPSYEQYF.

This clonotype showed up just a few times. The rearrangement links TRBV7-9 to TRBJ2-5; 8 bases agree with TRBD1. Germline loops: CDR1 SEHNR, CDR2 FQNEAQ (reference sequence). This CDR3 spans 14 amino acids. V was clipped by 5 bases and J by 6 bases; unmatched bases: 8. The CDR3 spells CASSGDRNEKTQYF. The CDR3 nucleotides are TGTGCCAGCAGCGGGGACAGGAACGAGAAGACCCAGTACTTC.

This chain's CDR3 is CATSRDSLKGTEAFF. The CDR3 coding sequence is TGTGCCACCAGCAGAGATTCCTTAAAGGGGACTGAAGCTTTCTTT. The chain uses TRBV15 and TRBJ1-1; maybe TRBD1 (5 bases). The V gene lost 0 bases and the J gene lost 5 bases, with 13 bases spanning the gap. This CDR3 contains 15 residues. Germline V CDR1 and CDR2: LNHNV, YYDKDF (reference sequence).